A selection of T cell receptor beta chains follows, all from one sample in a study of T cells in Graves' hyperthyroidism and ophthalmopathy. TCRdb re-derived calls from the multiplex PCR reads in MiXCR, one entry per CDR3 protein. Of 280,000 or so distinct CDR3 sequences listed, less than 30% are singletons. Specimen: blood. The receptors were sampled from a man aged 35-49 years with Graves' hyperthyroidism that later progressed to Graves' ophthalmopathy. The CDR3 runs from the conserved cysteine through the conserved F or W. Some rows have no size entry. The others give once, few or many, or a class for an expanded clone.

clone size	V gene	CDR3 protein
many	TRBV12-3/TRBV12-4	CASSLRTGRNTEAFF
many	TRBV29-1	CSVEADRANYGYTF
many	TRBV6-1	CASKSGDIQYF
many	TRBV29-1	CSVPGQNTGELFF
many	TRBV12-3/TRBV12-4	CASTVPGTGAARAFF
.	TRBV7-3	CASSLSAGGGYEQYF
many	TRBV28	CASSRKETQYF
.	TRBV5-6	CASSASRWETQYF
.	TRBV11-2	CASTLGGATQETQYF
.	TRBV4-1	CASSHSGRASETQYF
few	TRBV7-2	CASSLATRAETQYF
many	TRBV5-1	CASSLGLGFRDRDNEQYF
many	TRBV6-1	CASSDEKGHIQYF
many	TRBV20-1	CSATTREAYEQYF
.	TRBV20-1	CSARVIGQETQYF
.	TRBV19	CASSTGQGSGEQYF
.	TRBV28	CASSLNVVSYEQYF
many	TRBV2	CASSPVRMGQGNSPLHF
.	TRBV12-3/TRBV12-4	CASSLRGQGSYEQYF
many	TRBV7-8	CASSLAEGTWNTEAFF
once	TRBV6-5	CASSTGTGGLTEAFF
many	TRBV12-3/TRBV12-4	CASSLGSAFSYEQYF
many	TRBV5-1	CASSYERSEQYF
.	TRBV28	CASSSSQGAGYGYTF
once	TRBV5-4	CASSLNNEKLFF
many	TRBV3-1	CASSQGREEKLFF
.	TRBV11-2	CASSRPTIDRRANYGYTF
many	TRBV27	CASSFSGRATDPQETQYF
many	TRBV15	CATSRILQVNNQPQHF
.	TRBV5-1	CASSRLTGTGPSYEQYF
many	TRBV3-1	CASSHLGGRTRNTGELFF
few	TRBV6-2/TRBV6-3	CASSYGGAGQPQHF
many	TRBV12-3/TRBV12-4	CASTGLDGNTEAFF
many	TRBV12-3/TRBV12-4	CASSSVRQGIYEQYF
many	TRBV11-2	CASSLVGLAGGYEQYF
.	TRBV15	CATNLEGQTQYF
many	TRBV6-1	CASRAAGGGATIEQYF
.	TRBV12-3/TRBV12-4	CASTLLANTGELFF
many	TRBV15	CATSRDNPVEQLRKTQYF
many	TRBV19	CASSISGGRKQPQHF
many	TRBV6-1	CASRTGSGLPEQYF
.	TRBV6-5	CASSYSTGVGTEAFF